The following is a T cell receptor (beta chain) sequence with its context. Original processing notes: Estimation of nucleated cell counts was performed using reference gene primer amplification. Here immunoSEQ multiplex PCR was the method, and the copy in TCRdb shows in-frame clones only, minus some. V, J and clone size are taken as reported in that table, and D and trimming were inferred from the DNA itself. This table holds about 300,000 clones, about 87% found once. This sample was taken from a study of blood T cell repertoires in COVID-19. Background on the study: The United States, Italy and Spain supplied acute and convalescent COVID-19 samples. T cells, B-cell-depleted T cells, or PBMCs supplied cDNA or gDNA.

From germline, CDR1 is KGHDR and CDR2 SFDVKD. This CDR3 has 15 residues. V was clipped by 9 bases and J by 0 bases; unmatched bases: 7. The chain links TRBV24-1 to TRBJ2-5, with TRBD2 matching over 9 bases. The TCR comes from a woman in her twenties or thirties who had recovered from COVID-19. Sequences were obtained from peripheral blood. CDR3 amino acids: CATGQRGAYQETQYF. In DNA, the CDR3 is TGTGCCACCGGCCAGCGGGGGGCGTACCAAGAGACCCAGTACTTC.